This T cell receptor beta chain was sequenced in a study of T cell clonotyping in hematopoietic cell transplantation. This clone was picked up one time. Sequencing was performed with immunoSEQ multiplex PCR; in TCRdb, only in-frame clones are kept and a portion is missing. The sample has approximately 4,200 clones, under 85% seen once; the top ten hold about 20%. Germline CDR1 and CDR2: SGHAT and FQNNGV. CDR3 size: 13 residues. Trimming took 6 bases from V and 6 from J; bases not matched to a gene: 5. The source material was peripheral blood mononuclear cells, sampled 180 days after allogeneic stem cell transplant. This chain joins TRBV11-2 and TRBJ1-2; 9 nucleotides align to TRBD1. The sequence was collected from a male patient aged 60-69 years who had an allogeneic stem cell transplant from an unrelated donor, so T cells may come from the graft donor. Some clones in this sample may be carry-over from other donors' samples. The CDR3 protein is CASRFTGGDGYTF. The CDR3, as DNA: TGTGCCAGCAGGTTTACAGGGGGCGATGGCTACACCTTC.